The 20 T cell receptor beta chains below were found in one sample sequenced in a study of CD8 T cells in ankylosing spondylitis. One entry per CDR3 protein, called by TCRdb with MiXCR from the 5' RACE reads. Among around 230,000 distinct CDR3 sequences, approximately 9% were seen once, and the ten largest hold approximately 7%. The sample consisted of blood, either unsorted or a sorted T cell fraction (not recorded which). These receptors were collected from a male donor with ankylosing spondylitis or in good health (not recorded which).

This clonotype showed up many times. J is TRBJ2-7 and V is TRBV12-3 or TRBV12-4; D is perhaps TRBD1 (5 bases). Trimming pared 5 bases from V and 6 bases from J, leaving 8 bases between. The CDR3 length is 11 residues. The CDR3 region is CASSTGSEQYF. CDR3 sequence (DNA): TGTGCCAGCAGTACAGGTTCCGAGCAGTACTTC.

Notes on this clonotype: This clone may be a read error of a much larger clone one base away. This chain links TRBV7-2 with TRBJ1-5; D remains unclear. The CDR3 has 16 amino acids. The germline gives CDR1 SGHTA, CDR2 FQGNSA. The CDR3: CASSLVAGVSNRPQHF. The DNA of the CDR3 is TGTGCCAGCAGCTTAGTGGCTGGGGTTAGCAATCGGCCCCAGCATTTT.

The genes are TRBV7-8 and TRBJ2-5; D call uncertain. V dropped 1 base and J dropped 4 bases, with 10 bases sitting between them. The V gene's germline CDR1 is SGHVS and CDR2 FQNEAQ. The CDR3 contains 14 residues. In DNA, the CDR3 is TGTGCCAGCAGCTTAGAACGAGCGAGAGAGACCCAGTACTTC. Residues: CASSLERARETQYF.

The V call is TRBV20-1, the J call TRBJ2-1; D uncertain. The germline V gene encodes CDR1 DFQATT and CDR2 SNEGSKA (reference sequence). V gave up 5 bases and J gave up 6 bases, with 11 bases separating them. This CDR3 spans 12 amino acids. The DNA of the CDR3 is TGCAGTGCTCTGACTGGGCTCAATGAGCAGTTCTTC. It encodes CSALTGLNEQFF.

This clonotype was seen ten or more times. The CDR3 DNA reads TGTGCCAGCAGTTTAACCACAGGGCTAAGGAGCTATGGCTACACCTTC. The encoded protein is CASSLTTGLRSYGYTF. V and J are TRBV12-3 or TRBV12-4 and TRBJ1-2; a weak D match, TRBD1 (6 bases). Trimming left V 2 bases short and J 4 bases short, with 17 bases between. There are 16 residues in the CDR3.

This clonotype has just a few counts. The chain links TRBV12-3 or TRBV12-4 to TRBJ2-7; the D call may be TRBD1 or TRBD2 (5 bases each). V dropped 4 bases and J dropped 1 base, with 17 bases sitting between them. The CDR3 runs to 16 residues. CDR3 protein: CASSSGSGLDSYEQYF. The CDR3 DNA reads TGTGCCAGCAGTTCGGGGTCGGGGCTCGATTCCTACGAGCAGTACTTC.

This clonotype was seen many times. CDR3 amino acids: CSATKDSMNTEAFF. DNA of the CDR3: TGCAGTGCCACGAAGGACAGTATGAACACTGAAGCTTTCTTT. This sequence joins TRBV20-1 and TRBJ1-1; possibly TRBD1 for D (6 bases). Trimming shortened V by 6 bases and J by 0 bases, and 14 bases separated the two germline ends. Germline CDR1 reads DFQATT; CDR2 reads SNEGSKA (reference sequence). The CDR3 length is 14 residues.

This clonotype was detected a few times. The chain is built from TRBV7-8 and TRBJ2-1; 11 bases match TRBD2. V trimming: 3 bases; J trimming: 7 bases; junction bases outside the gene matches: 11. The CDR3 spans 17 residues. Per germline, CDR1 SGHVS and CDR2 FQNEAQ. CDR3 region: CASSLTPPGLAANEQFF. The DNA of the CDR3 is TGTGCCAGCAGCTTGACCCCGCCGGGACTAGCGGCGAATGAGCAGTTCTTC.

This clonotype has at least ten counts. The chain employs TRBV3-1 and TRBJ2-1, with 12 bases aligning to TRBD2. The CDR3 runs to 15 residues. Germline V CDR1 and CDR2: LGHDT, YNNKEL (reference sequence). V shed 4 bases, J shed 6 bases, and the junction held 4 bases outside the gene matches. The CDR3 loop reads CASSRGLAGSNEQFF. In nucleotides, the CDR3 is TGTGCCAGCAGCCGCGGACTAGCGGGAAGCAATGAGCAGTTCTTC.

This clonotype was counted only a few times. The chain combines TRBV7-2 with TRBJ2-5, with D possibly TRBD2 on 5 matching bases. The CDR3 sequence is 13 residues long. Deletions cut 8 bases from V and 5 bases from J, with 15 bases between. Germline CDR1 is SGHTA and CDR2 is FQGNSA. DNA for the CDR3: TGTGCCAGCTCCGGACGGGATGGGGAGACCCAGTACTTC. Its translation is CASSGRDGETQYF.

The rearrangement uses TRBV20-1 and TRBJ2-5, with TRBD1 matching over 9 bases. The CDR3 has 13 amino acids. Per germline, CDR1 DFQATT and CDR2 SNEGSKA (reference sequence). After removal of 6 bases from V and 4 bases from J, the junction contained 6 bases not matched to a gene. The chain's CDR3 is CSATRQGGETQYF. In nucleotides, the CDR3 is TGCAGTGCGACAAGACAGGGGGGAGAGACCCAGTACTTC.

This clonotype has ten or more counts. The V gene is TRBV5-1, the J gene TRBJ1-1, with D unclear. This CDR3 has 13 residues. The V gene's germline CDR1 is SGHRS and CDR2 YFSETQ. V was pared by 4 bases and J by 11 bases, with 18 bases between. The CDR3 loop reads CASSLDGSSVAFF. For the CDR3, the DNA is TGCGCCAGCAGCCTGGACGGGAGTAGTGTGGCTTTCTTT. Based on the CDR3 plus reference TRBV5-1 and TRBJ1-1, the full variable domain is KAGVTQTPRYLIKTRGQQVTLSCSPISGHRSVSWYQQTPGQGLQFLFEYFSETQRNKGNFPGRFSGRQFSNSRSEMNVSTLELGDSALYLCASSLDGSSVAFFGQGTRLTVV.

This clonotype was seen repeatedly, ten times or more. The chain employs TRBV27 and TRBJ2-6; D is undetermined. CDR3 size: 16 residues. The germline CDR1 and CDR2 sequences are MNHEY and SMNVEV (reference sequence). V gave up 5 bases and J gave up 0 bases, with 11 bases separating them. The CDR3 DNA is TGTGCCAGCAGTGAAGTCACGGCCTCTGGGGCCAACGTCCTGACTTTC. Its protein product is CASSEVTASGANVLTF.

Ten or more counts support this clonotype. The J gene is TRBJ2-3, the V gene TRBV10-3; D remains unclear. The CDR3 is made up of 12 amino acids. Germline loops: CDR1 ENHRY, CDR2 SYGVKD. V was shortened by 3 bases and J by 5 bases, with 6 bases between the two germline ends. In DNA form, the CDR3 reads TGTGCCATCAGTGAAGGGAAAGATACGCAGTATTTT. It is translated as CAISEGKDTQYF.

This clonotype was recorded at least ten times. The junction shows a germline mismatch at one end, possibly a read error. V gene TRBV29-1 combines with J gene TRBJ1-5; D uncertain. Germline CDR1 SQVTM, CDR2 ANQGSEA. The CDR3 has 14 amino acids. DNA for the CDR3: TGCAGCGTTAAAGACCGCCTCGTCAGTCAGCCCCAGCATTTT. It encodes CSVKDRLVSQPQHF.

The V gene is TRBV7-9, the J gene TRBJ1-1, with D perhaps TRBD1 (5 bases). Germline V gene lookup returns CDR1 SEHNR and CDR2 FQNEAQ (reference sequence). This CDR3 is built from 17 residues. V was shortened by 2 bases and J by 0 bases, with 16 bases between the two germline ends. DNA of the CDR3: TGTGCCAGCAGCTTATGGGGGGGAGGAGATTTGAACACTGAAGCTTTCTTT. Protein: CASSLWGGGDLNTEAFF.

In its sample, this clonotype was seen many times. The V call is TRBV20-1, the J call TRBJ1-5; no definite D call. Germline CDR1 is DFQATT and CDR2 is SNEGSKA (reference sequence). The CDR3 loop spans 13 amino acids. V was trimmed by 3 bases and J by 3 bases, leaving 9 bases between them. The CDR3 sequence: CSASRQVNQPQHF. Here the CDR3 DNA reads TGCAGTGCTAGTCGCCAGGTCAATCAGCCCCAGCATTTT.

This clonotype was observed at least ten times. DNA for the CDR3: TGCGCCAGCAGCTTGGGAGACCTCTCTGGAAACACCATATATTTT. Amino acid sequence: CASSLGDLSGNTIYF. V and J are TRBV5-1 and TRBJ1-3; no firm D call. The CDR3 spans 15 residues. CDR1 is SGHRS and CDR2 is YFSETQ in the germline V gene. Deletions cut 0 bases from V and 0 bases from J, with 7 bases between.

This clonotype was recorded many times. This chain connects TRBV20-1 to TRBJ2-7; D call uncertain. Germline CDR1 is DFQATT and CDR2 is SNEGSKA (reference sequence). The CDR3 totals 13 residues. The V and J ends lost 0 bases and 2 bases respectively, with 8 bases between them. CDR3 sequence reads: CSARDWGTYEQYF. CDR3 DNA sequence: TGCAGTGCTAGAGATTGGGGAACCTACGAGCAGTACTTC.

This clonotype was observed many times. The chain recombines TRBV12-3 or TRBV12-4 with TRBJ2-3; no reliable D call. The CDR3 runs 14 residues. V was shortened by 2 bases and J by 0 bases, with 6 bases between the two germline ends. The CDR3: CASSLSSSTDTQYF. DNA for the CDR3: TGTGCCAGCAGTTTATCCTCTAGCACAGATACGCAGTATTTT.